The rows below give T cell receptor beta chains drawn from one sample of a study of blood T cell repertoires in COVID-19. Profiling relied on immunoSEQ multiplex PCR, and the TCRdb table lists in-frame clones only, not all of them. The table shows tens of thousands of clones, with roughly four fifths occurring only once. Sequenced sample: peripheral blood. The receptors were sampled from a human donor in a cohort sampled during active or convalescent COVID-19. CDR3s include the opening cysteine and the closing phenylalanine or tryptophan. A D gene is named only where the DNA matches it firmly. For some rows the clone size is stated as once, few or many, or as a class when expanded; others skip it.

D gene: .; V gene: TRBV5-8; J gene: TRBJ1-2; clone size: .; CDR3 DNA: TGTGCCAGCAGCTTGCAACAGGGTAGTGGCTACACCTTC; CDR3 protein: CASSLQQGSGYTF
D gene: TRBD1; V gene: TRBV4-2; J gene: TRBJ2-2; clone size: .; CDR3 DNA: TGTGCCAGCAGCGGACAGGGACCCGGGGAGCTGTTTTTT; CDR3 protein: CASSGQGPGELFF
D gene: TRBD1; V gene: TRBV9; J gene: TRBJ1-2; clone size: .; CDR3 DNA: TGTGCCAGCAGCGAATCTCGCAGACAGGGGCACTATGGCTACACCTTC; CDR3 protein: CASSESRRQGHYGYTF
D gene: .; V gene: TRBV19; J gene: TRBJ1-3; clone size: .; CDR3 DNA: TGTGCCAGTAGTATAGATCGTCAGGGAACCCGTGGAAACACCATATATTTT; CDR3 protein: CASSIDRQGTRGNTIYF
D gene: TRBD1; V gene: TRBV12-3/TRBV12-4; J gene: TRBJ1-2; clone size: once; CDR3 DNA: TGTGCCAGCAGCCGGGGACAGGTGGCCGGCTACACCTTC; CDR3 protein: CASSRGQVAGYTF
D gene: TRBD2; V gene: TRBV19; J gene: TRBJ2-7; clone size: .; CDR3 DNA: TGTGCCAGTCAAGGGACTAGCGGGGGGCTTTACAGTTACGAGCAGTACTTC; CDR3 protein: CASQGTSGGLYSYEQYF
D gene: .; V gene: TRBV24-1; J gene: TRBJ2-1; clone size: .; CDR3 DNA: TGTGCCACCAGCGCACGCGGGACGGAAGACAATGAGCAGTTCTTC; CDR3 protein: CATSARGTEDNEQFF
D gene: .; V gene: TRBV3-1/TRBV3-2; J gene: TRBJ1-1; clone size: .; CDR3 DNA: TGTGCCAGCAGCCAAGAGGGGAGGGGGGCTTTCTTT; CDR3 protein: CASSQEGRGAFF
D gene: TRBD1; V gene: TRBV7-2; J gene: TRBJ2-1; clone size: .; CDR3 DNA: TGTGCCAGCAGTCCTAGGGACAGGGGATACAATGAGCAGTTCTTC; CDR3 protein: CASSPRDRGYNEQFF
D gene: TRBD1; V gene: TRBV7-9; J gene: TRBJ1-4; clone size: .; CDR3 DNA: TGTGCCAGCAGCCCTCCGGGACAGGGGCTTAATGAAAAACTGTTTTTT; CDR3 protein: CASSPPGQGLNEKLFF
D gene: TRBD1; V gene: TRBV19; J gene: TRBJ2-2; clone size: few; CDR3 DNA: TGTGCCAGTAGTATAGGAGGGGGACAGTCGAACACCGGGGAGCTGTTTTTT; CDR3 protein: CASSIGGGQSNTGELFF
D gene: .; V gene: TRBV5-6; J gene: TRBJ1-2; clone size: .; CDR3 DNA: TGTGCCAGCGCAGACTGGATAGGGAGGAACTATGGCTACACCTTC; CDR3 protein: CASADWIGRNYGYTF
D gene: TRBD1; V gene: TRBV5-6; J gene: TRBJ1-2; clone size: .; CDR3 DNA: TGTGCCAGCAGCCGACCACAGGGGGTCGGGGGCTACACCTTC; CDR3 protein: CASSRPQGVGGYTF
D gene: TRBD2; V gene: TRBV5-1; J gene: TRBJ2-5; clone size: .; CDR3 DNA: TGCGCCAGCAGCTTGGGGGCGGGGGGGCCAGAGACCCAGTACTTC; CDR3 protein: CASSLGAGGPETQYF
D gene: .; V gene: TRBV18; J gene: TRBJ1-3; clone size: .; CDR3 DNA: TGTGCCAGCTCAACAGAGCTCTCTGGAAACACCATATATTTT; CDR3 protein: CASSTELSGNTIYF
D gene: .; V gene: TRBV3-1/TRBV3-2; J gene: TRBJ2-7; clone size: .; CDR3 DNA: TGTGCCAGCAGCGTGAGTTTAGCGGAGCAGTACTTC; CDR3 protein: CASSVSLAEQYF